The subject of this entry is one TCR beta chain. Antigen unknown. The sample is drawn from a study of radiation and T cells in renal cell carcinoma. Overall study results and limits: In blood, top tumor clones expanded by 2 weeks, shrinking by 4.

Deletions cut 4 bases from V and 5 bases from J, with 13 bases between. The CDR3 spans 14 residues. Germline lookup yields CDR1 SGDLS and CDR2 YYNGEE. TCRdb keeps only in-frame clones here, not all; method: immunoSEQ multiplex PCR. The table lists about 170,000 clones, about 88% of them singletons. Noted time point: blood 4 weeks post-SBRT, at nephrectomy. Treatment meaning: 15 Gy SBRT to primary tumor, nephrectomy 4 weeks later. The specimen was blood, collected from a patient whose treatment included radiotherapy and nephrectomy. The sequence was collected from a woman aged 50 to 65 with renal cell carcinoma. V usage is TRBV9 and J usage is TRBJ2-1, with D perhaps matching TRBD1 (5 bases). The DNA for the CDR3 is TGTGCCAGCAGCTCCCAAAAGGGGCACAATGAGCAGTTCTTC. It is translated as CASSSQKGHNEQFF.